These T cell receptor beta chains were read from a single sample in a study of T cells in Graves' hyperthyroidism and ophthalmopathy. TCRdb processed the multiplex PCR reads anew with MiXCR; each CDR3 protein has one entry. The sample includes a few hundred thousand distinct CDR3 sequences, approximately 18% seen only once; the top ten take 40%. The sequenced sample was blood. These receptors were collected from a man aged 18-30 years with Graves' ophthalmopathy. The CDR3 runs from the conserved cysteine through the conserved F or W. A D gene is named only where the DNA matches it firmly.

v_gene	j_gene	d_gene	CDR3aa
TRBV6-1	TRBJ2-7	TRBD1	CASSERLDRAYEQYF
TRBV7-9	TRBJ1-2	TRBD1	CASSLRGDRANGYTF
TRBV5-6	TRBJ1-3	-	CASSWGASGNTIYF
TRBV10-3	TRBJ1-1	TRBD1	CAITRDRGSGSEAFF
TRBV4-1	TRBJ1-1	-	CASSQDVQNTEAFF
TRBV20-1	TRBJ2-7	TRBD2	CSATSGGSYEQYF
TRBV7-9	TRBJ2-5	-	CASSPDPGSQETQYF
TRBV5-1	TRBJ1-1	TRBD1	CASGDREEAFF
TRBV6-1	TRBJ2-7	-	CASSEAIGTAYEQYF
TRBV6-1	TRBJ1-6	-	CASRRELDNSPLHF
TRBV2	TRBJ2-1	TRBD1	CASRERTGPSWQFF
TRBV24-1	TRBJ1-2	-	CATSSGSFYGYTF
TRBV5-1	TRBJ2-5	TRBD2	CASSSGASGGLETQYF
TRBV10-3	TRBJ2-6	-	CAISGPGTAASGANVLTF
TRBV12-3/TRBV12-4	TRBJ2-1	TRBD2	CASSLVGLAGGPYNEQFF
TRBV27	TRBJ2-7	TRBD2	CASRFNGGEYEQYF
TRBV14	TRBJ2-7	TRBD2	CASSHLAGGTYEQYF
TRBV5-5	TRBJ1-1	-	CASSLQDATSLMNTEAFF
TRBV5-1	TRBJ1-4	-	CASSSSGGNEKLFF
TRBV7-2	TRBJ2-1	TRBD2	CASSADSGGGGEQFF